These 3 T cell receptor beta chains came from one sample sequenced in a study of T cell repertoires in cytomegalovirus infection. One entry per CDR3 protein results from TCRdb running MiXCR on the reads. The repertoire holds about 770,000 distinct CDR3 sequences, roughly 29% seen once, with roughly 13% in the top ten. These receptors' antigens are unknown. The sample here was cultured CD8+ T cells from PBMCs, taken from culture after CMV antigen stimulation. These receptors were obtained from a human donor in good health (CMV status not recorded). Some clones in this sample may be carry-over from other donors' samples.

With regard to this clonotype: An end of the junction does not agree with germline; a read error may underlie this. CDR3 region: CANRPSVRDFEPDAFF. The CDR3 DNA reads as TGTGCCAACAGACCTTCAGTCCGGGACTTTGAGCCTGACGCTTTCTTT. The chain uses TRBV6-1 and TRBJ1-1; D may be TRBD1 (5 bases). Looked up from germline, CDR1 is MNHNS and CDR2 is SASEGT. This CDR3 comprises 16 residues.

This clonotype was found a few times. The chain is built from TRBV10-3 and TRBJ2-5; D gene ambiguous. Germline loops: CDR1 ENHRY, CDR2 SYGVKD. The CDR3 runs to 12 residues. V gave up 6 bases and J gave up 5 bases, with 10 bases separating them. The chain's CDR3 is CAIRADVETQYF. As DNA, the CDR3 is TGTGCCATCAGGGCCGACGTGGAGACCCAGTACTTC.

J is TRBJ2-7 and V is TRBV6-2 or TRBV6-3; TRBD2 might be the D (5 bases). The CDR3 contains 14 residues. V lost 1 base to trimming and J lost 2 bases, with 9 bases between them. The germline V gene encodes CDR1 MNHEY and CDR2 SVGEGT. This chain's CDR3 is CASSYLGRPYEQYF. The CDR3 region has the DNA TGTGCCAGCAGTTACTTGGGGAGACCCTACGAGCAGTACTTC.